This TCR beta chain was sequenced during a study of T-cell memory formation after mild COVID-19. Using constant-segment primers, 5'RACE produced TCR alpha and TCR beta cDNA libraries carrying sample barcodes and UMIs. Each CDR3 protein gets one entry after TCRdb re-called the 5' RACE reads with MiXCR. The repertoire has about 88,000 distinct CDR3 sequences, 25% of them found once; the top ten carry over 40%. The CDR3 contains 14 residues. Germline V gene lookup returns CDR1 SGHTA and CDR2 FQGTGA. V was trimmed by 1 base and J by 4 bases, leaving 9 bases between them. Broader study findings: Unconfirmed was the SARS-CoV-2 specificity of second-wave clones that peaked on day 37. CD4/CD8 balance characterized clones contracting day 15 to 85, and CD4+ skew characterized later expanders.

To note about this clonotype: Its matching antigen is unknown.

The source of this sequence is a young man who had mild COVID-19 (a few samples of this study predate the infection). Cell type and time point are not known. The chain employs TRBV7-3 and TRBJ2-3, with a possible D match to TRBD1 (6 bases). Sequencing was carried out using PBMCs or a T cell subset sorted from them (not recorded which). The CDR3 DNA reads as TGTGCCAGCAGCTTAATCCACAGGGCAGATACGCAGTATTTT. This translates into CASSLIHRADTQYF.